This TCR beta chain comes out of a study of shared clonotypes between healthy human individuals. Turning to this clone: Antigen specificity is unknown.

Study-level points and caveats: Memory subsets had estimated richness that was generally smaller than that of naive subsets. Non-shared clonotypes showed lower generation probabilities than clonotypes common to all four donors.

Each of the donors was a healthy adult who was HIV-negative and had not had a recent acute infection or vaccination. Clones were read by immunoSEQ multiplex PCR, and TCRdb kept only the in-frame ones, dropping some. The table includes about 2.3 million clones, approximately 95% detected once. This sequence originates from a man between 18 and 35 years old in good health. Some clones in this sample may be carry-over from other donors' samples. Sequenced: naive CD4+ T cells from PBMCs. The subset denotes: CD45RA+ positively selected.

The CDR3 here is CASREVKGSSAKNIQYF. The CDR3 nucleotides read TGTGCCAGCAGGGAGGTTAAGGGGTCTTCCGCCAAAAACATTCAGTACTTC. V is TRBV28 and J is TRBJ2-4, with D tentatively TRBD1 or TRBD2 (5 bases each). Germline V gene lookup returns CDR1 MDHEN and CDR2 SYDVKM. This CDR3 spans 17 amino acids. The V end was cut by 6 bases, the J end by 1 base, with 19 bases between.